Following are 2 T cell receptor beta chains from one sample sequenced in a study of regulatory T cells in long-lasting Graves disease. The time point denotes: newly diagnosed GD, antithyroid drugs for less than 3 months. From PBMCs, RNA was extracted and then used to make the TCR library. iRepertoire HTBI primers and Arm-PCR of CDR3 regions built TCR beta libraries. Each CDR3 protein is one row after TCRdb ran MiXCR on the multiplex PCR reads. The sample yields roughly 320,000 distinct CDR3 sequences, approximately 15% seen once. The same data also contributed to another study, on T cells in Graves' hyperthyroidism and ophthalmopathy.

Material: peripheral blood mononuclear cells (PBMCs), obtained at new diagnosis, from a patient treated with antithyroid drugs. These receptors came from a man aged 40-49 years with Graves disease.

The rearrangement joins TRBV5-1 to TRBJ1-6, with 11 bases identical to TRBD1. Germline CDR1 is SGHRS and CDR2 is YFSETQ. This CDR3 spans 15 amino acids. Trimming took 6 bases from V and 8 from J; bases not matched to a gene: 7. Written as DNA, the CDR3 is TGCGCCAGCACAACCGGGACAGGGGGTCATTCACCCCTCCACTTT. Amino acids: CASTTGTGGHSPLHF.

This clonotype has a count of ten or more. The chain carries TRBV5-1 and TRBJ2-1, with 7 nucleotides matching TRBD2. The trim removed 4 bases at V and 2 bases at J, leaving 15 bases unmatched. This CDR3 region has 18 residues. CDR1 SGHRS and CDR2 YFSETQ come from the germline V gene. CDR3 residues: CASSTLAVASGAYNEQFF. The CDR3 nucleotides read TGCGCCAGCAGCACACTTGCTGTGGCTAGCGGAGCCTACAATGAGCAGTTCTTC.